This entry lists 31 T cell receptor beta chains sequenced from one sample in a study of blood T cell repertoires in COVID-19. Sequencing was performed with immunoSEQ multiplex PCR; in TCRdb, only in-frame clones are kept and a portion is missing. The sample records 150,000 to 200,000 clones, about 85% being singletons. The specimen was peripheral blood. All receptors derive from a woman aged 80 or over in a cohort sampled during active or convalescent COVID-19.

The CDR3 protein is CASSLAGVGSYGYTF. CDR3 sequence (DNA): TGCGCCAGCAGCTTGGCCGGTGTGGGGAGCTATGGCTACACCTTC. The rearrangement links TRBV5-1 to TRBJ1-2; D is ambiguous. Germline values: CDR1 SGHRS, CDR2 YFSETQ. The length of the CDR3 is 15 residues. V lost 0 bases to trimming and J lost 4 bases, with 13 bases between them.

CDR3 loop: CAWSTGMGSPLHF. The DNA for the CDR3 is TGTGCCTGGAGTACAGGGATGGGCTCACCCCTCCACTTT. This chain joins TRBV30 and TRBJ1-6, with D perhaps TRBD1 (6 bases). Trimming stripped 2 bases from V and 10 bases from J, with 12 bases between. The length of the CDR3 is 13 residues. In germline, CDR1 is GTSNPN, CDR2 SVGIG (reference sequence).

CDR3 nucleotide sequence: TGTGCTAGTGGTGGGACAGGGGGCGTAGGGGAAAAACTGTTTTTT. Translated, it gives CASGGTGGVGEKLFF. J is TRBJ1-4 and V is TRBV12-5; TRBD1 agrees at 12 bases. The CDR3 spans 15 residues. V lost 5 bases and J lost 8; bases outside the gene matches: 6. The germline V gene encodes CDR1 LGHNT and CDR2 FRNRAP. The whole variable domain, remainder taken from reference TRBV12-5 and TRBJ1-4, is DARVTQTPRHKVTEMGQEVTMRCQPILGHNTVFWYRQTMMQGLELLAYFRNRAPLDDSGMPKDRFSAEMPDATLATLKIQPSEPRDSAVYFCASGGTGGVGEKLFFGSGTQLSVL.

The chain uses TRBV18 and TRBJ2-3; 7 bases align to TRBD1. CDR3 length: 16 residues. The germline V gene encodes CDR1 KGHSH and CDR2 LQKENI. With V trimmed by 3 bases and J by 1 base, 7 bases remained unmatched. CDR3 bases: TGTGCCAGCTCACCGACAGGGCACGGAGGCACAGATACGCAGTATTTT. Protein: CASSPTGHGGTDTQYF.

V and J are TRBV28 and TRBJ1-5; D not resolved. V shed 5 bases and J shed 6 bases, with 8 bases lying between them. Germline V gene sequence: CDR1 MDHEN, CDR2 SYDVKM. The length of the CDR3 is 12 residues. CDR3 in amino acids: CASSSPSQPQHF. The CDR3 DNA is TGTGCCAGCAGTAGCCCTAGTCAGCCCCAGCATTTT.

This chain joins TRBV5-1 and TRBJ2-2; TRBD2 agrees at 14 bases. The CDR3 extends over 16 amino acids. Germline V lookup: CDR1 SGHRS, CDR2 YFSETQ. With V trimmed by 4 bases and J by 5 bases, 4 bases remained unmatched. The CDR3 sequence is CASSPRLAGGTGELFF. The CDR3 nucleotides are TGCGCCAGCAGCCCCAGACTAGCGGGGGGGACCGGGGAGCTGTTTTTT.

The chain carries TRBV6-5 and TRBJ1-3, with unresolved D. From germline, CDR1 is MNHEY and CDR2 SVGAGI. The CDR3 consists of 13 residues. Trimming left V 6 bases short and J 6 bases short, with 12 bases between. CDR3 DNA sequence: TGTGCCAGCAGCCTTCTTTTTGTAAACACCATATATTTT. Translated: CASSLLFVNTIYF.

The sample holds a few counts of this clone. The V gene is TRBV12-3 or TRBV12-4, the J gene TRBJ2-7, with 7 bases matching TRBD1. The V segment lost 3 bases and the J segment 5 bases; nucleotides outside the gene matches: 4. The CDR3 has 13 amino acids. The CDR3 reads CASSLTGKNEQYV. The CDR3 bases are TGTGCCAGCAGTTTGACAGGGAAGAACGAGCAGTACGTC.

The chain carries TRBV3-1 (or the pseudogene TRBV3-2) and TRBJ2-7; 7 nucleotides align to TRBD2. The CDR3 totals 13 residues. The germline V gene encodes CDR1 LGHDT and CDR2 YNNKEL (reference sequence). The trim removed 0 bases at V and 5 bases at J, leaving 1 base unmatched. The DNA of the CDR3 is TGTGCCAGCAGCCAAGACCGGGGGGACGAGCAGTACTTC. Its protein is CASSQDRGDEQYF.

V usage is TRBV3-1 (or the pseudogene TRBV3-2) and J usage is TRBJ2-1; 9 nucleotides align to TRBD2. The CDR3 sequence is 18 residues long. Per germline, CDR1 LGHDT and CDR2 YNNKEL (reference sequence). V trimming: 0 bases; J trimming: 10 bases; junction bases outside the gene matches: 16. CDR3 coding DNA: TGTGCCAGCAGCCAAGACTGGGGCGGACTAGCGACACATCGGGAGCAGTTCTTC. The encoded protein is CASSQDWGGLATHREQFF.

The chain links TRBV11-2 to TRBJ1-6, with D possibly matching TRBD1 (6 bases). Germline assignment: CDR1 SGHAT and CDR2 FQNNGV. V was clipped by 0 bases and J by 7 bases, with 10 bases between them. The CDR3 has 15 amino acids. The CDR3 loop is CASSLEGAPNSPLHF. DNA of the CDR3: TGTGCCAGCAGCTTAGAGGGGGCCCCGAATTCACCCCTCCACTTT. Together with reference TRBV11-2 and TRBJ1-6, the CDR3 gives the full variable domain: EAGVAQSPRYKIIEKRQSVAFWCNPISGHATLYWYQQILGQGPKLLIQFQNNGVVDDSQLPKDRFSAERLKGVDSTLKIQPAKLEDSAVYLCASSLEGAPNSPLHFGNGTRLTVT.

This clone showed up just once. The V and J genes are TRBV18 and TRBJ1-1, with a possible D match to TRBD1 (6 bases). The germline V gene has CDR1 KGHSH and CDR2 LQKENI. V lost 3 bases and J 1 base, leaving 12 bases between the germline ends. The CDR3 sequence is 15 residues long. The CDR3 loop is CASSPQGSRNTEAFF. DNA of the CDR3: TGTGCCAGCTCACCCCAGGGGTCTAGGAACACTGAAGCTTTCTTT. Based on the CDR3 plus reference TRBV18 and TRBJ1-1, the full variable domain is NAGVMQNPRHLVRRRGQEARLRCSPMKGHSHVYWYRQLPEEGLKFMVYLQKENIIDESGMPKERFSAEFPKEGPSILRIQQVVRGDSAAYFCASSPQGSRNTEAFFGQGTRLTVV.

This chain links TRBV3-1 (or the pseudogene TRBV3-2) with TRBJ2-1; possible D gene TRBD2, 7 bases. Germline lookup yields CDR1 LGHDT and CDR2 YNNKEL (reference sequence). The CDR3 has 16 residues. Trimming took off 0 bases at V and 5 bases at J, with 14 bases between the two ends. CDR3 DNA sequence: TGTGCCAGCAGCCAAGATTGGGAGGGGGGAGACAATGAGCAGTTCTTC. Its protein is CASSQDWEGGDNEQFF.

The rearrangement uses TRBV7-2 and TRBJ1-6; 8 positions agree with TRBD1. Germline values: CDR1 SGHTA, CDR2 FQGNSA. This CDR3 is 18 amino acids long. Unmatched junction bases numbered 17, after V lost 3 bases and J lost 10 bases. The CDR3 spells CASSLDREATIRLSPLHF. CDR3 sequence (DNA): TGTGCCAGCAGCTTGGACAGGGAAGCGACTATTCGGCTCTCACCCCTCCACTTT.

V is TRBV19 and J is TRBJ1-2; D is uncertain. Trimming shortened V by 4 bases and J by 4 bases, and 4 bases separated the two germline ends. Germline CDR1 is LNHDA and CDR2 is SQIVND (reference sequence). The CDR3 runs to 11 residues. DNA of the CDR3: TGTGCCAGTAGTACCCGCTATGGCTACACCTTC. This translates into CASSTRYGYTF. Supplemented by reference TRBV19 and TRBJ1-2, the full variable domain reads DGGITQSPKYLFRKEGQNVTLSCEQNLNHDAMYWYRQDPGQGLRLIYYSQIVNDFQKGDIAEGYSVSREKKESFPLTVTSAQKNPTAFYLCASSTRYGYTFGSGTRLTVV.

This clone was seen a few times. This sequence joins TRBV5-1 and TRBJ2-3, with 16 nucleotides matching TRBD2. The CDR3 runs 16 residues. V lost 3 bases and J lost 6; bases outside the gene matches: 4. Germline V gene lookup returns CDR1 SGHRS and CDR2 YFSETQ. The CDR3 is CASSWGTSGRADTQYF. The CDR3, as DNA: TGCGCCAGCAGCTGGGGGACTAGCGGGAGGGCCGATACGCAGTATTTT.

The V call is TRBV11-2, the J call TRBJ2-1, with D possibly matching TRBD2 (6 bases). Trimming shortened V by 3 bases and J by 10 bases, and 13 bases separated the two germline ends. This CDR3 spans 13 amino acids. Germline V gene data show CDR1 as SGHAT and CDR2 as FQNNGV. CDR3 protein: CASSLTRREEQFF. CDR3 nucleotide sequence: TGTGCCAGCAGCTTGACTAGACGGGAGGAGCAGTTCTTC.

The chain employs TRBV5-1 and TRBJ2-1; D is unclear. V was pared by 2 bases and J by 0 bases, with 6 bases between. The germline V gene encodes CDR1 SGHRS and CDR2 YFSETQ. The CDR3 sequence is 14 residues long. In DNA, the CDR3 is TGCGCCAGCAGCTTCGGAGACTCCTACAATGAGCAGTTCTTC. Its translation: CASSFGDSYNEQFF.

The chain's CDR3 is CASVNSILLETQYF. The CDR3 region has the DNA TGTGCCAGCGTCAATTCCATTTTACTGGAGACCCAGTACTTC. The rearrangement uses TRBV18 and TRBJ2-5, with D uncertain. Trimming took off 8 bases at V and 5 bases at J, with 18 bases between the two ends. This CDR3 comprises 14 residues. CDR1 is KGHSH, CDR2 LQKENI, per germline.

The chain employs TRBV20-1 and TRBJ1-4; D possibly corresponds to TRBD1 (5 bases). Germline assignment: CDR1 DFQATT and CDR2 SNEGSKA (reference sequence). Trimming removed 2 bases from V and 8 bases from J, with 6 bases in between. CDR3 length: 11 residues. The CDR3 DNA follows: TGCAGTGCTAGATCAGGGGAAAAACTGTTTTTT. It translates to CSARSGEKLFF.

CDR3 bases: TGTGCCAGCAGTGAATCCCCGGCCCGACTCGGTACTGAAGCTTTCTTT. Protein sequence: CASSESPARLGTEAFF. The chain has TRBV6-1 and TRBJ1-1, with no clear D. The CDR3 covers 16 residues. The V and J ends lost 2 bases and 5 bases respectively, with 18 bases between them. Germline values: CDR1 MNHNS, CDR2 SASEGT.

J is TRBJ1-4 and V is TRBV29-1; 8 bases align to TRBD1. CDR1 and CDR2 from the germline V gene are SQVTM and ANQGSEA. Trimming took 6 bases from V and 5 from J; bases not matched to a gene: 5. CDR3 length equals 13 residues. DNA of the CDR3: TGCAGCGTCTCCGGGACAGGCAATGAAAAACTGTTTTTT. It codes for CSVSGTGNEKLFF.

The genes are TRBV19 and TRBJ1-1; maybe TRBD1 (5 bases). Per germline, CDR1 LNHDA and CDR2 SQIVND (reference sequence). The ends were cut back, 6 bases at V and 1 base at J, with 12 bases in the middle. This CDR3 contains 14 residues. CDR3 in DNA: TGTGCCAGTAGCCGAGGAGGGGAGAACACTGAAGCTTTCTTT. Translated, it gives CASSRGGENTEAFF.

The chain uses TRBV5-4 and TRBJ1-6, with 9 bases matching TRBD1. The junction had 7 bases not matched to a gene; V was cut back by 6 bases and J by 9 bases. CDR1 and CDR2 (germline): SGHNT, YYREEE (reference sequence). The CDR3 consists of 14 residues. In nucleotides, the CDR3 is TGTGCCAGCACCCGGACAGGGGAGGGTTCACCCCTCCACTTT. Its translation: CASTRTGEGSPLHF.

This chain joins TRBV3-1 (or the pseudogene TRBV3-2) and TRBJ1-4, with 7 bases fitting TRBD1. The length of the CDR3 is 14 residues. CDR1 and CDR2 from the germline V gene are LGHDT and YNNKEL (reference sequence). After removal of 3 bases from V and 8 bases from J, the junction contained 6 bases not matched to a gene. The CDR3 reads CASSQVGGREKLFF. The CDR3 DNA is TGTGCCAGCAGCCAGGTAGGGGGCCGGGAAAAACTGTTTTTT.

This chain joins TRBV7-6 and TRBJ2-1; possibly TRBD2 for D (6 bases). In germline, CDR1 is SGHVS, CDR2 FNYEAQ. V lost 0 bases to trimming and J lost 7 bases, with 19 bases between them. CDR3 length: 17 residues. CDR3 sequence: CASSLARLTSMPNEQFF. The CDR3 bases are TGTGCCAGCAGCTTAGCGCGTTTGACTAGTATGCCGAATGAGCAGTTCTTC.

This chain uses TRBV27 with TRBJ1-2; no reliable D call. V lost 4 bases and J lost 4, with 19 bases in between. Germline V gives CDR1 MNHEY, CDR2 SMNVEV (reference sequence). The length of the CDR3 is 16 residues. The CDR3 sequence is CASSSRHRGGGYGYTF. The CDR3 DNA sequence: TGTGCCAGCAGTTCCCGACATCGGGGTGGTGGCTATGGCTACACCTTC.

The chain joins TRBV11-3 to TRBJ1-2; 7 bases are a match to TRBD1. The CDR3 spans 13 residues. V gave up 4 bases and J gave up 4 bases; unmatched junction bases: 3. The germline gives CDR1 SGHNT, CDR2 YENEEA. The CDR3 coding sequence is TGTGCCAGCAGCTGGACAGGCCTCTATGGCTACACCTTC. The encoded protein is CASSWTGLYGYTF.

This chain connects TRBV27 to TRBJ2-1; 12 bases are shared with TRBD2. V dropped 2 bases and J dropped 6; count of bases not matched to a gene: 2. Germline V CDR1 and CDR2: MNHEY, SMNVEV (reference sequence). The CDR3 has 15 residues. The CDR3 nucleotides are TGTGCCAGCAGTTTAGGACTAGCGGGGATCAATGAGCAGTTCTTC. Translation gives CASSLGLAGINEQFF.

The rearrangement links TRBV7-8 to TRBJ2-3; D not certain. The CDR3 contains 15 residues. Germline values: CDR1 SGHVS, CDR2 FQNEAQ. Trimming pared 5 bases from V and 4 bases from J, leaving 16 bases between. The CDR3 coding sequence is TGTGCCAGCAGCCAACGCAGACTCCCGTCAGATACGCAGTATTTT. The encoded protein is CASSQRRLPSDTQYF.

The CDR3 region has the DNA TGTGCCAGCAGCTTAGGGTGGACTTTCAGCTATGGCTACACCTTC. Its protein product is CASSLGWTFSYGYTF. This sequence joins TRBV11-2 and TRBJ1-2; D gene ambiguous. Deletions cut 1 base from V and 4 bases from J, with 13 bases between. This CDR3 has 15 residues. The germline V gene encodes CDR1 SGHAT and CDR2 FQNNGV. Together with reference TRBV11-2 and TRBJ1-2, the CDR3 gives the full variable domain: EAGVAQSPRYKIIEKRQSVAFWCNPISGHATLYWYQQILGQGPKLLIQFQNNGVVDDSQLPKDRFSAERLKGVDSTLKIQPAKLEDSAVYLCASSLGWTFSYGYTFGSGTRLTVV.